This passage covers 8 T cell receptor beta chains from one sample sequenced in a study of blood T cell repertoires in COVID-19. TCRdb keeps only in-frame clones here, not all; method: immunoSEQ multiplex PCR. The top ten hold about 18% of the sample, which has under 100,000 clones, around four fifths seen once. The specimen was peripheral blood. These receptors were taken from a woman aged 55-70 years with acute or convalescent COVID-19.

The chain is built from TRBV5-1 and TRBJ2-1, with D possibly TRBD2 on 6 matching bases. Germline V gene data show CDR1 as SGHRS and CDR2 as YFSETQ. The V and J ends lost 4 bases and 7 bases respectively, with 12 bases between them. The CDR3 is made up of 13 amino acids. The CDR3 loop is CASSLLAQNEQFF. The CDR3 DNA sequence: TGCGCCAGCAGCCTCCTAGCGCAGAATGAGCAGTTCTTC.

V is TRBV9 and J is TRBJ2-7; 10 bases match TRBD1. V trimming: 4 bases; J trimming: 2 bases; junction bases outside the gene matches: 3. Germline CDR1 reads SGDLS; CDR2 reads YYNGEE. The CDR3 contains 14 residues. The CDR3 nucleotides read TGTGCCAGCAGCCGGGACAGGGGCACCTACGAGCAGTACTTC. Amino acids: CASSRDRGTYEQYF.

The chain couples TRBV6-5 to TRBJ1-2, with 7 bases aligning to TRBD1. Germline lookup yields CDR1 MNHEY and CDR2 SVGAGI. CDR3 size: 15 residues. The trim removed 5 bases at V and 5 bases at J, leaving 11 bases unmatched. The CDR3 DNA sequence: TGTGCCAGCAGTCCCGAAACACAGGGGTTTTATGGCTACACCTTC. Translating it yields CASSPETQGFYGYTF.

This chain joins TRBV9 and TRBJ1-4, with TRBD1 identical over 7 bases. Germline CDR1 reads SGDLS; CDR2 reads YYNGEE. The J segment lost 7 bases and the V segment lost 1 base, leaving 7 bases of the junction unmatched. The length of the CDR3 is 15 residues. The CDR3 region is CASSVKGAGLEKLFF. Here the CDR3 DNA reads TGTGCCAGCAGCGTAAAGGGGGCAGGACTTGAAAAACTGTTTTTT.

V usage is TRBV11-2 and J usage is TRBJ2-7; TRBD2 agrees at 9 bases. Germline V gene data show CDR1 as SGHAT and CDR2 as FQNNGV. The CDR3 is made up of 17 amino acids. With 5 bases clipped from V and 1 base from J, the junction kept 12 bases outside the gene matches. CDR3 in DNA: TGTGCCAGCAGCCCCCTCGCCCGACTAGCGGAATCCTACGAGCAGTACTTC. Translated: CASSPLARLAESYEQYF.

The CDR3 loop is CASRGTGGNYGYTF. Written as DNA, the CDR3 is TGTGCCAGCAGGGGGACAGGGGGTAACTATGGCTACACCTTC. This chain joins TRBV6-5 and TRBJ1-2; 11 nucleotides line up with TRBD1. V lost 6 bases and J lost 1; bases outside the gene matches: 1. CDR3 length: 14 amino acids. The germline V gene has CDR1 MNHEY and CDR2 SVGAGI.

The chain is built from TRBV5-1 and TRBJ2-3, with TRBD2 matching over 12 bases. This CDR3 is built from 17 residues. V lost 0 bases to trimming and J lost 3 bases; unmatched junction nucleotides: 5. CDR1 is SGHRS, CDR2 YFSETQ, per germline. The CDR3 here is CASSLGLAGVSTDTQYF. CDR3 nucleotides: TGCGCCAGCAGCTTGGGACTAGCGGGGGTTTCGACAGATACGCAGTATTTT.

The rearrangement links TRBV12-3 or TRBV12-4 to TRBJ1-1; D is perhaps TRBD1 (5 bases). The V end was cut by 1 base, the J end by 6 bases, with 9 bases between. There are 13 residues in the CDR3. The CDR3 loop is CASSLDGGPEAFF. DNA of the CDR3: TGTGCCAGCAGTTTAGACGGGGGACCTGAAGCTTTCTTT.